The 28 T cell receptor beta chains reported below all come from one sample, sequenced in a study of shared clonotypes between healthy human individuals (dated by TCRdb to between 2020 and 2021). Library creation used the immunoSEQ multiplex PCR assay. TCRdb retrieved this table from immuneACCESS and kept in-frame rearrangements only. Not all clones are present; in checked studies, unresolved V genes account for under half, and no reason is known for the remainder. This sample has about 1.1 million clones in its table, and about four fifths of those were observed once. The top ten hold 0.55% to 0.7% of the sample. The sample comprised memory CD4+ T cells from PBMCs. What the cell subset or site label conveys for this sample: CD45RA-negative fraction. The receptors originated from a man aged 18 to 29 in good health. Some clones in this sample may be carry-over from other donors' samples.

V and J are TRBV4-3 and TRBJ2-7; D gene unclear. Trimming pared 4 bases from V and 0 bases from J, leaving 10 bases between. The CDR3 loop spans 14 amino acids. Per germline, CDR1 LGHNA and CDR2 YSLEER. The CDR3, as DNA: TGCGCCAGCAGCCCCCGCTACTTCTCCTACGAGCAGTACTTC. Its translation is CASSPRYFSYEQYF.

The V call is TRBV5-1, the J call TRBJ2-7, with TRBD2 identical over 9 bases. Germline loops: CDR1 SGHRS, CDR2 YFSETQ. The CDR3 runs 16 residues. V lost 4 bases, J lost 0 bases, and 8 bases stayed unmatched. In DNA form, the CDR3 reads TGCGCCAGCAGCCCTCAGACTAGCGGTATCTCCTACGAGCAGTACTTC. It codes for CASSPQTSGISYEQYF.

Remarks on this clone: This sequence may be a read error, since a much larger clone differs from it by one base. In nucleotides, the CDR3 is TGTGCCAGCAGCTCAAAAGAGACCCAGTACTTC. Encoded protein: CASSSKETQYF. V gene TRBV7-6 combines with J gene TRBJ2-5; the D is unclear. Trimming shortened V by 4 bases and J by 3 bases, and 3 bases separated the two germline ends. The length of the CDR3 is 11 residues. CDR1 is SGHVS and CDR2 is FNYEAQ in the germline V gene.

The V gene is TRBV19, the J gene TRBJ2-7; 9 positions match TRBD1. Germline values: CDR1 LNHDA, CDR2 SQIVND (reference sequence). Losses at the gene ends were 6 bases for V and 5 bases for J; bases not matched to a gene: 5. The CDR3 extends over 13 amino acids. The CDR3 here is CASRGDRAHEQYF. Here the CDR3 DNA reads TGTGCCAGTAGGGGGGACAGGGCCCACGAGCAGTACTTC.

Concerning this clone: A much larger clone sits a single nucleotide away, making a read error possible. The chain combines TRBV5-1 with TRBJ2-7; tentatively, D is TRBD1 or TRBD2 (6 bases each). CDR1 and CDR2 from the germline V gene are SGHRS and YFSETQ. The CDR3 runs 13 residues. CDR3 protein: CASSAGHEGEQHF. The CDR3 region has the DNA TGCGCCAGCAGCGCGGGACACGAGGGCGAGCAGCACTTC. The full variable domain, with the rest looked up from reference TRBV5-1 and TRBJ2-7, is KAGVTQTPRYLIKTRGQQVTLSCSPISGHRSVSWYQQTPGQGLQFLFEYFSETQRNKGNFPGRFSGRQFSNSRSEMNVSTLELGDSALYLCASSAGHEGEQHFGPGTRLTVT.

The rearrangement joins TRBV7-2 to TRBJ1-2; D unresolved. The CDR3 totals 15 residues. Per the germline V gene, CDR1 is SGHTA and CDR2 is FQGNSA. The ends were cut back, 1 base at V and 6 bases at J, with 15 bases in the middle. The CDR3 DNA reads TGTGCCAGCAGCTTAGTGTCAGCGGGTAGGGATGGCTACACCTTC. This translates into CASSLVSAGRDGYTF.

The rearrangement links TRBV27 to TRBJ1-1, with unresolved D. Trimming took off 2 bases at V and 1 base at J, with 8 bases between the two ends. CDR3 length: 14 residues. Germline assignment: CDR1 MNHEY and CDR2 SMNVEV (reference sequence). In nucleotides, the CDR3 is TGTGCCAGCAGTTTACGGGGAGGGAACACTGAAGCTTTCTTT. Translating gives CASSLRGGNTEAFF.

CDR3 protein: CATSRATRTYNEQFF. The CDR3 DNA is TGTGCCACCAGCAGAGCAACTAGAACCTACAATGAGCAGTTCTTC. The V call is TRBV15, the J call TRBJ2-1; perhaps TRBD2 as D (5 bases). Germline V gene lookup returns CDR1 LNHNV and CDR2 YYDKDF (reference sequence). The CDR3 sequence is 15 residues long. Trimming took 1 base from V and 2 from J, leaving 9 bases between them.

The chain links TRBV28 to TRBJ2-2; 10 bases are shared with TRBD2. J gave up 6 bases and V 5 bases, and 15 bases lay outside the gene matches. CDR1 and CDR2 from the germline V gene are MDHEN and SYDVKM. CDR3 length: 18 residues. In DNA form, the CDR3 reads TGTGCCAGCAGTCCACCCAGGGGAGCGGGAGGGATGGCCGGGGAGCTGTTTTTT. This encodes CASSPPRGAGGMAGELFF. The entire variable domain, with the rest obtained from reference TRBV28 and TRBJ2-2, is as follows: DVKVTQSSRYLVKRTGEKVFLECVQDMDHENMFWYRQDPGLGLRLIYFSYDVKMKEKGDIPEGYSVSREKKERFSLILESASTNQTSMYLCASSPPRGAGGMAGELFFGEGSRLTVL.

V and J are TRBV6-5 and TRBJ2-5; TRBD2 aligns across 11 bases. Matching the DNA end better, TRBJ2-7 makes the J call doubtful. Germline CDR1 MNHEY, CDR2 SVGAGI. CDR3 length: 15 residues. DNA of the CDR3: TGTGCCAGCAGTTACTCGTTAGCGGGAGGGTACGAGCAGTACTTC. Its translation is CASSYSLAGGYEQYF.

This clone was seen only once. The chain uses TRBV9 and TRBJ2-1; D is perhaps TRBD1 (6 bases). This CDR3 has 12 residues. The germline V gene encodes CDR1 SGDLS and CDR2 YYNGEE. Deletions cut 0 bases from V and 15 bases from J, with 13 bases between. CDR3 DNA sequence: TGTGCCAGCAGCGTAGTTGGGGGCCCTCTGTTCTTC. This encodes CASSVVGGPLFF.

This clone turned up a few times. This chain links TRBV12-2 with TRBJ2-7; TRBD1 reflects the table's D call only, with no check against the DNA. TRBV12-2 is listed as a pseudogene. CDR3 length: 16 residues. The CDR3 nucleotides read TGTGCAAGTCGCTTAGCCGGTCGGGACACCGCCTACGAGCAGTACTTC. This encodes CASRLAGRDTAYEQYF.

This chain's CDR3 is CASSGADAYEQYF. In DNA form, the CDR3 reads TGTGCCAGCAGTGGGGCGGATGCCTACGAGCAGTACTTC. The chain joins TRBV27 to TRBJ2-7; the D gene is possibly TRBD1 (5 bases). The V gene lost 5 bases and the J gene lost 2 bases, with 10 bases spanning the gap. The CDR3 is 13 amino acids. Germline V gene lookup returns CDR1 MNHEY and CDR2 SMNVEV (reference sequence).

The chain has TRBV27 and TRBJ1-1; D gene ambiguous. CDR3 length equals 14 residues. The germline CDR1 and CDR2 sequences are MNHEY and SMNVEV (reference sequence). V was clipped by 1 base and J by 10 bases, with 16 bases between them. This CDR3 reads CASSLLYGGPGAFF. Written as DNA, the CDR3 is TGTGCCAGCAGTTTATTATACGGAGGGCCCGGAGCTTTCTTT.

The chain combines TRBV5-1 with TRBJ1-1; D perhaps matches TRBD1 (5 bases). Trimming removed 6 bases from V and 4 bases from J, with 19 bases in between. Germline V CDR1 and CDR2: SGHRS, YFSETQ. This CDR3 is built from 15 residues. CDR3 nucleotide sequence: TGCGCCAGCAAACCTGGCCAGGGCGGGGGCACTGAAGCTTTCTTT. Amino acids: CASKPGQGGGTEAFF.

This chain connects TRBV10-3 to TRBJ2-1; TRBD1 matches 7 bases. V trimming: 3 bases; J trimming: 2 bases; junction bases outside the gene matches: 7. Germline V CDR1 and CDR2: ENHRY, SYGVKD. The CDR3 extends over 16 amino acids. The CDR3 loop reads CAISDSGTDPYNEQFF. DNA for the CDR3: TGTGCCATCAGTGATTCCGGGACAGACCCCTACAATGAGCAGTTCTTC.

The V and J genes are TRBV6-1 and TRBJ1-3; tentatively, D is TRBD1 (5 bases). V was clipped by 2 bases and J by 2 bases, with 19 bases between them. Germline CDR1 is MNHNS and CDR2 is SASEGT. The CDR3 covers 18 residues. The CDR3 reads CASSERPGVGNTGNTIYF. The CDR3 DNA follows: TGTGCCAGCAGTGAACGGCCGGGGGTTGGTAACACTGGAAACACCATATATTTT.

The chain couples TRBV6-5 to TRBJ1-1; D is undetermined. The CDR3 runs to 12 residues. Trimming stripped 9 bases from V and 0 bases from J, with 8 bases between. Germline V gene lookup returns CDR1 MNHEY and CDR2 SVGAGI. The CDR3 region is CASREMNTEAFF. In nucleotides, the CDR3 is TGTGCCAGTCGAGAAATGAACACTGAAGCTTTCTTT.

The CDR3 region has the DNA TGTGCCAGCAGCCACACCGGGACTCCCGACCGACAAAACATTCAGTACTTC. Residues: CASSHTGTPDRQNIQYF. This rearrangement joins TRBV5-4 to TRBJ2-4; the D gene is possibly TRBD2 (6 bases). Trimming shortened V by 4 bases and J by 5 bases, and 22 bases separated the two germline ends. CDR1 and CDR2 (germline): SGHNT, YYREEE (reference sequence). The CDR3 runs 17 residues.

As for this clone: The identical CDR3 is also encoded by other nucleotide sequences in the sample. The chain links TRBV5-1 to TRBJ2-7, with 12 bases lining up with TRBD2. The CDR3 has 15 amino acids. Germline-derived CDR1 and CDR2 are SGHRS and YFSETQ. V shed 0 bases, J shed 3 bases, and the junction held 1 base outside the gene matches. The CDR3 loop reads CASSLGLAGVYEQYF. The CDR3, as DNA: TGCGCCAGCAGCTTGGGACTAGCGGGAGTCTACGAGCAGTACTTC.

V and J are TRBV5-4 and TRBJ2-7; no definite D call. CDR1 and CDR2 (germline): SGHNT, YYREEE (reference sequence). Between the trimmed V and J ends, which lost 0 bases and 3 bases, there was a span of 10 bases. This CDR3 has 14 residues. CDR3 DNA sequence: TGTGCCAGCAGCTTGGAAGATGTGAACTACGAGCAGTACTTC. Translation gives CASSLEDVNYEQYF.

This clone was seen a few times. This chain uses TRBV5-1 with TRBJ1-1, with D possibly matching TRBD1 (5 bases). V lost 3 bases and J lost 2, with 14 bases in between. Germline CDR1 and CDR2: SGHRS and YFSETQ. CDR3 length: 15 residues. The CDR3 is CASSWGSWANTEAFF. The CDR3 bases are TGCGCCAGCAGCTGGGGCTCCTGGGCCAACACTGAAGCTTTCTTT.

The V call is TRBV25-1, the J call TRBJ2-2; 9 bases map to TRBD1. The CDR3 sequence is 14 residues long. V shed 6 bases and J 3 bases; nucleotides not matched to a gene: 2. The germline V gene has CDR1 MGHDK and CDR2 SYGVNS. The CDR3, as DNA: TGTGCCAGCAGGACAGGGGGTGACACCGGGGAGCTGTTTTTT. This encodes CASRTGGDTGELFF.

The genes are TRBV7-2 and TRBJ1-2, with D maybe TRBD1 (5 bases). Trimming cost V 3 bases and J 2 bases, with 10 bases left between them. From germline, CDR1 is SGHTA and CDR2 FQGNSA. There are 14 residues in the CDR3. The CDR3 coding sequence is TGTGCCAGCAGCTTCGGACACACCAACTATGGCTACACCTTC. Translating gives CASSFGHTNYGYTF.

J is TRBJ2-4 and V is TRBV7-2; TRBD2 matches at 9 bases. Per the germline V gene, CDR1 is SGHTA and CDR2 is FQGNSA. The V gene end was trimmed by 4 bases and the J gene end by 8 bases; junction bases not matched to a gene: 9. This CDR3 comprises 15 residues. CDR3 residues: CASSSYSGSGDIQYF. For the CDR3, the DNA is TGTGCCAGCAGCTCGTATAGCGGGAGTGGGGACATTCAGTACTTC.

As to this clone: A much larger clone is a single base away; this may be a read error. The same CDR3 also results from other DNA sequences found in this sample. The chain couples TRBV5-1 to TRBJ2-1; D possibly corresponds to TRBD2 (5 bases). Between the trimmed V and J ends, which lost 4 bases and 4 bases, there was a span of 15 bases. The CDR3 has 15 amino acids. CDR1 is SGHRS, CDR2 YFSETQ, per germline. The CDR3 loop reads CASSLAGVEYNEQFF. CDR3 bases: TGCGCCAGCAGCCTAGCAGGAGTGGAGTACAATGAGCAGTTCTTC.

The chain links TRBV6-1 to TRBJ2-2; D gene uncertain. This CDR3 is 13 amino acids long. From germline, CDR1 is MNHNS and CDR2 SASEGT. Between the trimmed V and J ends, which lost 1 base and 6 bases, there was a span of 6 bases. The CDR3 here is CASSEVSAGELFF. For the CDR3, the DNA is TGTGCCAGCAGTGAAGTAAGCGCCGGGGAGCTGTTTTTT.

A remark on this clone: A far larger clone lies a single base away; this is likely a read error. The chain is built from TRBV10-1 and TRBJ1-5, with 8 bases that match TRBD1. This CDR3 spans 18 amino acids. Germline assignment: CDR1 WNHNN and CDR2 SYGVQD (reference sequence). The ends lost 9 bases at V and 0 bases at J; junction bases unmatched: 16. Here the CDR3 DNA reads TGCGCCAGGCAGGACAGGGAGACAGAGGGTTATAGCAATCAGCCCCAGCATTTT. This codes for CARQDRETEGYSNQPQHF.